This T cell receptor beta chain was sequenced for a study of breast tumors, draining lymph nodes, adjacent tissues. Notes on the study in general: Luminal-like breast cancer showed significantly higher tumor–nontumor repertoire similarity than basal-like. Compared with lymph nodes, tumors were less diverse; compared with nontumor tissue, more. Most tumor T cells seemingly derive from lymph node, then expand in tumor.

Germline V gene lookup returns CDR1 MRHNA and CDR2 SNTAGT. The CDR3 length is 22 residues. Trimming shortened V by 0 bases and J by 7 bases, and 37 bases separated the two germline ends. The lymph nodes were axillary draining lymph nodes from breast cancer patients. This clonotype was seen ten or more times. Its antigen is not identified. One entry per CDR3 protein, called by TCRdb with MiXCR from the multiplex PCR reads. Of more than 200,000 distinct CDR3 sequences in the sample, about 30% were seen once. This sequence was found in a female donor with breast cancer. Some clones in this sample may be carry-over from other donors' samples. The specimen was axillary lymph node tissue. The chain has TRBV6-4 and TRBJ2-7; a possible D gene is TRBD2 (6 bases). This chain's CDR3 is CASSDSIFWFFRPLAELEEQYF. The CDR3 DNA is TGTGCCAGCAGTGACTCGATTTTCTGGTTCTTCAGGCCGTTAGCGGAACTGGAGGAGCAGTACTTC.